These T cell receptor beta chains were read from a single sample in a study of shared clonotypes between healthy human individuals. Assay: immunoSEQ multiplex PCR; the TCRdb copy retains only in-frame clones and omits some. The sample lists approximately 1,500,000 clones, 95% to 99% occurring once. Specimen: naive CD4+ T cells sorted from blood. The receptors come from a man aged 30 to 39 in good health. The CDR3 runs from the conserved cysteine through the conserved F or W. Each record gives: J gene, V gene, clone size, D gene, CDR3 DNA, CDR3 protein. D genes are given only for firm matches. Where a row states a size, it is once, few, many or the class of an expanded clone; other rows omit it.

TRBJ1-4 | TRBV7-9 | NA | TRBD1 | TGTGCCAGCAGCCGGACAGGGATTGTCGAAAAACTGTTTTTT | CASSRTGIVEKLFF
TRBJ2-2 | TRBV7-9 | NA | TRBD1 | TGTGCCAGCAGCTTACTCCCAGGGGGCAACACCGGGGAGCTGTTTTTT | CASSLLPGGNTGELFF
TRBJ2-5 | TRBV19 | NA | NA | TGTGCCAGTAGTATGGCCTCCCGGACTGAGACCCAGTACTTC | CASSMASRTETQYF
TRBJ2-7 | TRBV10-3 | NA | NA | TGTGCCATCAGTGTATTGGCCATGGTACAGCACGAGCAGTACTTC | CAISVLAMVQHEQYF
TRBJ2-7 | TRBV4-2 | NA | NA | TGTGCCAGCAGCCAATGGGAGACAGACGAGCAGTACTTC | CASSQWETDEQYF
TRBJ2-7 | TRBV19 | NA | TRBD2 | TGTGCCAGTAGTATAAGCGGGACTAGCGGGAGCTACGAGCAGTACTTC | CASSISGTSGSYEQYF
TRBJ2-7 | TRBV15 | NA | NA | TGTGCCACCAGCAGAGGTGCCAGTGGCGGCGACGAGCAGTACTTC | CATSRGASGGDEQYF
TRBJ1-2 | TRBV30 | NA | NA | TGTGCCTGTCCGGGACGCCAGTATGGCTACACCTTC | CACPGRQYGYTF
TRBJ2-4 | TRBV14 | NA | TRBD1 | TGTGCCAGTTCCCGACAGGGCAAAAACATTCAGTACTTC | CASSRQGKNIQYF
TRBJ1-4 | TRBV6-6 | NA | NA | TGTGCCAGCAGGATAGTTGCAACTAATGAAAAACTGTTTTTT | CASRIVATNEKLFF
TRBJ2-3 | TRBV5-1 | NA | TRBD2 | TGCGCCAGCAGCTTGGGTTCGAGCGGGAGGACAGATACGCAGTATTTT | CASSLGSSGRTDTQYF
TRBJ2-7 | TRBV28 | NA | TRBD1 | TGTGCCAGCAGTTCGCGGGGACAGGGCTCCGAGCAGTACTTC | CASSSRGQGSEQYF
TRBJ2-3 | TRBV4-3 | NA | NA | TGCGCCAGCAGCCAGGCTCGGTGGGGTACGCAGTATTTT | CASSQARWGTQYF
TRBJ2-7 | TRBV21-1 | NA | NA | TGTGCCAGCAGCAAAGCGGTTGAAAGGGGTCCAGCGGGACTTAGCTCCTACGAGCAGTACTTC | CASSKAVERGPAGLSSYEQYF
TRBJ1-2 | TRBV29-1 | NA | TRBD1 | TGCAGCGTTGTCGTCAGGGGGCGCGACTATGGCTACACCTTC | CSVVVRGRDYGYTF
TRBJ2-6 | TRBV5-6 | once | NA | TGTGCCAGCAGGCACGAGGGGTCCGGGGCCAACGTCCTGACTTTC | CASRHEGSGANVLTF
TRBJ1-1 | TRBV11-2 | NA | NA | TGTGCCAGCAGCACGAACACTGAAGCTTTCTTT | CASSTNTEAFF
TRBJ2-3 | TRBV18 | NA | TRBD2 | TGTGCCAGCTCAAGACTAGCGGGAGGGTCGAGCTCCGATACGCAGTATTTT | CASSRLAGGSSSDTQYF
TRBJ2-7 | TRBV5-4 | NA | TRBD2 | TGTGCCAGCAGCTTGGAGACTAGCCACTACGAGCAGTACTTC | CASSLETSHYEQYF
TRBJ2-5 | TRBV7-6 | NA | TRBD2 | TGTGCCAGCAGCTTGGTGTCCGGGACTAGCCCTGGGGCCCAGTACTTC | CASSLVSGTSPGAQYF
TRBJ2-7 | TRBV21-1 | NA | NA | TGTGCCAGCAGCCTCCCCCGGGGACAGGCGGGAGAGCAGTACTTC | CASSLPRGQAGEQYF
TRBJ1-1 | TRBV29-1 | NA | NA | TGCAGCGTCCACAACAGGGCTCCAAACACTGAAGCTTTCTTT | CSVHNRAPNTEAFF
TRBJ1-5 | TRBV28 | NA | NA | TGTGCCAGCAGGTTGGGGGCCCATATCAATCAGCCCCAGCATTTT | CASRLGAHINQPQHF
TRBJ2-7 | TRBV5-1 | NA | TRBD2 | TGCGCCAGCAGCTTGGCTAGCGGGTCCTACGAGCAGTACTTC | CASSLASGSYEQYF
TRBJ2-5 | TRBV4-1 | NA | NA | TGCGCCAGCAGCCAAGATGAACAGCTACAAGAGACCCAGTACTTC | CASSQDEQLQETQYF
TRBJ1-5 | TRBV5-3 | NA | NA | TGTGCCAGAAGCGATCCCCCCTTGAGTCAGCCCCAGCATTTT | CARSDPPLSQPQHF
TRBJ2-3 | TRBV9 | NA | TRBD2 | TGTGCCAGCAGTGCGACTAGCGCAAGCACAGATACGCAGTATTTT | CASSATSASTDTQYF
TRBJ2-1 | TRBV9 | NA | NA | TGTGCCAGCAGCGTAGGGGTAGGGTCGGGCTCCTACAATGAGCAGTTCTTC | CASSVGVGSGSYNEQFF